This is a list of T cell receptor beta chains from one sample in a study of cytomegalovirus exposure and HLA in healthy donors. Sequencing used immunoSEQ multiplex PCR; TCRdb keeps in-frame clones, though not all of them. Among about 150,000 clones listed, approximately 76% were seen once. The sequenced material came from PBMCs. These receptors were obtained from a woman younger than 30 in good health and CMV-seropositive. Each CDR3 is given with its conserved first and last residue. The order of the fields is J gene, CDR3 length, D gene, V gene, clone size, CDR3 DNA, CDR3 protein. The D gene is left open where the match is weak. Size values are once, few and many counts, or a class for expanded clones, and some rows have none.

J gene: TRBJ2-1
CDR3 length: 16
D gene: NA
V gene: TRBV7-2
clone size: NA
CDR3 DNA: TGTGCCAGCAGCTTAGCGAGCGGTACCGCCTACAATGAGCAGTTCTTC
CDR3 protein: CASSLASGTAYNEQFF

J gene: TRBJ1-1
CDR3 length: 16
D gene: TRBD1
V gene: TRBV7-8
clone size: NA
CDR3 DNA: TGTGCCAGCAGCTCGCGGGACAGGGGTATGAACACTGAAGCTTTCTTT
CDR3 protein: CASSSRDRGMNTEAFF

J gene: TRBJ2-3
CDR3 length: 16
D gene: TRBD2
V gene: TRBV11-2
clone size: NA
CDR3 DNA: TGTGCCAGCAGCTTATTAGGGCGGGGGGGCACAGATACGCAGTATTTT
CDR3 protein: CASSLLGRGGTDTQYF

J gene: TRBJ2-6
CDR3 length: 19
D gene: NA
V gene: TRBV13
clone size: NA
CDR3 DNA: TGTGCCAGCAGCCAAGGTTTACGGCAGGCGAGCTCTGGGGCCAACGTCCTGACTTTC
CDR3 protein: CASSQGLRQASSGANVLTF

J gene: TRBJ1-5
CDR3 length: 14
D gene: TRBD1
V gene: TRBV2
clone size: once
CDR3 DNA: TGTGCCAGCAGTGGGGGACAGGGTAGTCAGCCCCAGCATTTT
CDR3 protein: CASSGGQGSQPQHF

J gene: TRBJ2-3
CDR3 length: 16
D gene: NA
V gene: TRBV4-2
clone size: NA
CDR3 DNA: TGTGCCAGCAGCCAAGTAGGTGGAGTCGGCACAGATACGCAGTATTTT
CDR3 protein: CASSQVGGVGTDTQYF

J gene: TRBJ2-7
CDR3 length: 15
D gene: NA
V gene: TRBV7-9
clone size: NA
CDR3 DNA: TGTTCCAGCAGCTTAGGGCAGGGAACCTCCTACGAGCAGTACTTC
CDR3 protein: CSSSLGQGTSYEQYF

J gene: TRBJ2-1
CDR3 length: 14
D gene: TRBD2
V gene: TRBV19
clone size: NA
CDR3 DNA: TGTGCCAGTAGTATACGGGGGGGCCAGATTGAGCAGTTCTTC
CDR3 protein: CASSIRGGQIEQFF

J gene: TRBJ1-2
CDR3 length: 12
D gene: NA
V gene: TRBV5-4
clone size: few
CDR3 DNA: TGTGCCAGCAGCCATGACACTGGTGGCTACACCTTC
CDR3 protein: CASSHDTGGYTF

J gene: TRBJ2-5
CDR3 length: 16
D gene: TRBD2
V gene: TRBV11-2
clone size: NA
CDR3 DNA: TGTGCCAGCAGCTCCGGACTAGCGGGGGACCAAGAGACCCAGTACTTC
CDR3 protein: CASSSGLAGDQETQYF